This TCR beta chain came from a study of blood T cell repertoires in COVID-19. In the study overall: The origin of the acute and convalescent COVID-19 samples was the United States, Italy and Spain.

In the study's own analysis: Amplified reference gene primers provided the basis for estimating nucleated cell counts. This table comes from immunoSEQ multiplex PCR, and its TCRdb copy is limited to in-frame clones, with some not included. For V, J and clone size, that table is used; D and trimming come from the DNA. The data contain more than 150,000 clones, approximately 87% of them singletons. V trimming: 3 bases; J trimming: 0 bases; junction bases outside the gene matches: 5. The CDR3 has 14 residues. CDR1 and CDR2 (germline): DFQATT, SNEGSKA (reference sequence). This receptor was obtained from a man in his 70s with active or convalescent COVID-19. V and J are TRBV20-1 and TRBJ2-7; TRBD1 matches 7 bases. Sequencing input: peripheral blood. CDR3 region: CSASKGAPSYEQYF. Written as DNA, the CDR3 is TGCAGTGCTAGTAAGGGGGCTCCCTCCTACGAGCAGTACTTC.